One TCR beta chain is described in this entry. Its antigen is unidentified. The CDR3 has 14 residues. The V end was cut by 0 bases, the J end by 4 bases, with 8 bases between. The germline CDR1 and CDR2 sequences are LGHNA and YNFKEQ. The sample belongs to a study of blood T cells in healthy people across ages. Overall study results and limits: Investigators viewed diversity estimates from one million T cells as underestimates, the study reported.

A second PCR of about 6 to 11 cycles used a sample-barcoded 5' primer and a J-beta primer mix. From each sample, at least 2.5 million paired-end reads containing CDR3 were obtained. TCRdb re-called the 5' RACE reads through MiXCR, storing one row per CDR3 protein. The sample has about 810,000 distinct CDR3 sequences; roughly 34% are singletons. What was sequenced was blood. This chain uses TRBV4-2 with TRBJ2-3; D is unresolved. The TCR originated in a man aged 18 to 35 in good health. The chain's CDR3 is CASSQEPTADTQYF. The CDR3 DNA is TGTGCCAGCAGCCAAGAGCCGACCGCAGATACGCAGTATTTT.